Presented here are 22 T cell receptor beta chains from one specimen sequenced in a study of T cell responses to AZD1222 COVID-19 vaccine. Some clones are missing from TCRdb's copy, which holds only in-frame ones; the method was immunoSEQ multiplex PCR. Of some 65,000 clones listed, around 79% are singletons. This material consisted of peripheral blood, taken on day 0 of MenACWY control vaccination. These TCRs come from an adult in good health.

This clone was found a few times. The chain recombines TRBV27 with TRBJ2-1; TRBD1 agrees at 7 bases. CDR3 length: 14 residues. Trimming removed 3 bases from V and 6 bases from J; junction bases left unmatched: 5. In germline, CDR1 is MNHEY, CDR2 SMNVEV (reference sequence). CDR3 sequence (DNA): TGTGCCAGCAGTTTGGTAGGGGGCCGCAATGAGCAGTTCTTC. Translation gives CASSLVGGRNEQFF.

This clone was counted a single time. The rearrangement links TRBV29-1 to TRBJ1-2; D may be TRBD1 (5 bases). The CDR3 contains 12 residues. The V gene lost 0 bases and the J gene lost 14 bases, with 16 bases spanning the gap. Per germline, CDR1 SQVTM and CDR2 ANQGSEA. This CDR3 reads CSVEETLGGNTF. The DNA for the CDR3 is TGCAGCGTTGAAGAAACGCTGGGGGGTAATACCTTC.

The V call is TRBV14, the J call TRBJ2-5; TRBD1 aligns across 7 bases. CDR3 size: 16 residues. The germline CDR1 and CDR2 sequences are SGHDN and FVKESK. The J segment lost 4 bases and the V segment lost 1 base, leaving 9 bases of the junction unmatched. The CDR3 DNA sequence: TGTGCCAGCAGCCAAGGGGGCAGGGGGTATGGAGAGACCCAGTACTTC. The encoded protein is CASSQGGRGYGETQYF.

This clone was seen just once. The chain recombines TRBV27 with TRBJ1-5; no clear D. The CDR3 runs to 13 residues. Germline loops: CDR1 MNHEY, CDR2 SMNVEV (reference sequence). V was pared by 4 bases and J by 4 bases, with 8 bases between. This chain's CDR3 is CASSSVLNQPQHF. Written as DNA, the CDR3 is TGTGCCAGCAGTTCCGTCCTTAATCAGCCCCAGCATTTT.

About this clone itself: Distinct nucleotide sequences in the sample also encode this CDR3. V gene TRBV27 combines with J gene TRBJ1-4; D is uncertain. V was cut by 4 bases and J by 3 bases, with 12 bases left in between. The CDR3 is 15 residues long. Germline V gene sequence: CDR1 MNHEY, CDR2 SMNVEV (reference sequence). The CDR3 coding sequence is TGTGCCAGCAGTTCTTACCGGGGAGCTAATGAAAAACTGTTTTTT. Protein: CASSSYRGANEKLFF.

This rearrangement joins TRBV4-3 to TRBJ1-1; D call uncertain. This CDR3 spans 16 amino acids. The ends were cut back, 3 bases at V and 0 bases at J, with 14 bases in the middle. Germline V CDR1 and CDR2: LGHNA, YSLEER. CDR3 in amino acids: CASSQGIVVMNTEAFF. The CDR3 region has the DNA TGCGCCAGCAGCCAGGGGATAGTGGTGATGAACACTGAAGCTTTCTTT.

The V call is TRBV6-1, the J call TRBJ1-6, with a possible D match to TRBD1 (6 bases). Germline values: CDR1 MNHNS, CDR2 SASEGT. The V end lost 2 bases, the J end lost 10 bases, and 12 bases lay between the germline ends. This CDR3 spans 14 amino acids. The CDR3, as DNA: TGTGCCAGCAGTGAAATCAGGGGAAACTCACCCCTCCACTTT. It is translated as CASSEIRGNSPLHF.

The chain joins TRBV30 to TRBJ2-1, with D unclear. The CDR3 loop spans 14 amino acids. V gave up 0 bases and J gave up 3 bases, with 9 bases separating them. Per germline, CDR1 GTSNPN and CDR2 SVGIG (reference sequence). The CDR3 coding sequence is TGTGCCTGGAGTGTAAGGAATAGCTACAATGAGCAGTTCTTC. Encoded protein: CAWSVRNSYNEQFF.

As DNA, the CDR3 is TGTGCAAGTCTCATCAAGGGACTAGCGGCCCCCTACAATGAGCAGTTCTTC. Protein sequence: CASLIKGLAAPYNEQFF. This rearrangement joins TRBV12-2 to TRBJ2-1; the table gives TRBD2 as D, unverified against the DNA. TRBV12-2 is annotated as a pseudogene. CDR3 length equals 17 residues.

The V gene is TRBV21-1, the J gene TRBJ1-5; the DNA was not compared with TRBD1, the D call given in the table. TRBV21-1 is reported as a pseudogene. The CDR3 loop spans 16 amino acids. CDR3 region: CASSNGGQGFIQPQHF. The CDR3 DNA is TGTGCCAGCAGCAATGGGGGACAGGGGTTTATTCAGCCCCAGCATTTT.

This chain links TRBV7-2 with TRBJ1-6; the D is unclear. The CDR3 is 14 residues long. CDR1 is SGHTA, CDR2 FQGNSA, per germline. The V gene lost 5 bases and the J gene lost 6 bases, with 11 bases spanning the gap. This chain's CDR3 is CASSVERVNSPLHF. The DNA of the CDR3 is TGTGCCAGCAGCGTCGAGAGAGTTAATTCACCCCTCCACTTT.

The chain employs TRBV6-1 and TRBJ1-5; TRBD1 matches at 7 bases. After removal of 3 bases from V and 2 bases from J, the junction contained 4 bases not matched to a gene. Per the germline V gene, CDR1 is MNHNS and CDR2 is SASEGT. The CDR3 loop spans 15 amino acids. CDR3: CASSDRTGGNQPQHF. The CDR3 bases are TGTGCCAGCAGTGACCGGACAGGAGGCAATCAGCCCCAGCATTTT.

Regarding this clone: The same CDR3 also results from other DNA sequences found in this sample. The V gene is TRBV5-1, the J gene TRBJ1-6; 8 bases fit TRBD1. V trimming: 3 bases; J trimming: 7 bases; junction bases outside the gene matches: 3. From germline, CDR1 is SGHRS and CDR2 YFSETQ. This CDR3 has 14 amino acids. CDR3 sequence reads: CASSSDRGNSPLHF. For the CDR3, the DNA is TGCGCCAGCAGCTCAGACAGGGGCAATTCACCCCTCCACTTT.

The chain recombines TRBV9 with TRBJ2-7, with TRBD1 as a possible D gene (5 bases). The V and J ends lost 4 bases and 5 bases respectively, with 22 bases between them. The CDR3 is 16 amino acids. Germline assignment: CDR1 SGDLS and CDR2 YYNGEE. The CDR3 region has the DNA TGTGCCAGCAGCCCAGGGCCCAATAGAAAAACCCACGAGCAGTACTTC. Its protein product is CASSPGPNRKTHEQYF.

V and J are TRBV19 and TRBJ1-1; no definite D call. CDR1 is LNHDA and CDR2 is SQIVND in the germline V gene (reference sequence). The CDR3 covers 14 residues. V shed 6 bases and J shed 4 bases, with 15 bases lying between them. DNA for the CDR3: TGTGCCAGTAGCCCGTCTGGATTTGGCACTGAAGCTTTCTTT. It is translated as CASSPSGFGTEAFF.

The V call is TRBV7-8, the J call TRBJ1-3, with D perhaps matching TRBD1 (6 bases). The CDR3 consists of 18 residues. V lost 2 bases to trimming and J lost 1 base, with 18 bases between them. Germline assignment: CDR1 SGHVS and CDR2 FQNEAQ. The CDR3 loop reads CASSLLGTIDWSGNTIYF. The CDR3 bases are TGTGCCAGCAGCTTACTCGGGACAATCGATTGGTCTGGAAACACCATATATTTT.

The chain employs TRBV2 and TRBJ2-2; possible D gene TRBD2, 6 bases. Germline V lookup: CDR1 SNHLY, CDR2 FYNNEI. Trimming removed 10 bases from V and 3 bases from J, with 12 bases in between. The length of the CDR3 is 13 residues. CDR3 sequence reads: CAIGGADTGELFF. The CDR3 DNA sequence: TGTGCCATCGGAGGGGCGGACACCGGGGAGCTGTTTTTT.

The chain's CDR3 is CASSIQGISSGNTIYF. In nucleotides, the CDR3 is TGTGCCAGTAGTATCCAGGGGATTAGCTCTGGAAACACCATATATTTT. The chain couples TRBV19 to TRBJ1-3; D is possibly TRBD1 (6 bases). CDR1 LNHDA and CDR2 SQIVND come from the germline V gene (reference sequence). The CDR3 is 16 residues long. Trimming pared 3 bases from V and 0 bases from J, leaving 12 bases between.

Only a few counts were recorded for this clone. The chain employs TRBV6-5 and TRBJ1-5, with unresolved D. The CDR3 has 13 residues. V gave up 6 bases and J gave up 0 bases, with 6 bases separating them. In germline, CDR1 is MNHEY, CDR2 SVGAGI. The DNA for the CDR3 is TGTGCCAGCAGACCGGATAGCAATCAGCCCCAGCATTTT. It is translated as CASRPDSNQPQHF.

This clone was seen a handful of times. The genes are TRBV5-1 and TRBJ2-2; D perhaps matches TRBD1 (6 bases). V gave up 0 bases and J gave up 5 bases, with 11 bases separating them. Germline CDR1 reads SGHRS; CDR2 reads YFSETQ. The CDR3 extends over 15 amino acids. CDR3 region: CASSLADSQTGELFF. The CDR3 DNA sequence: TGCGCCAGCAGCTTGGCGGACAGCCAGACCGGGGAGCTGTTTTTT.

The chain links TRBV6-1 to TRBJ1-1, with TRBD1 identical over 8 bases. V was pared by 3 bases and J by 0 bases, with 6 bases of the junction left unmatched. The CDR3 consists of 16 residues. In germline, CDR1 is MNHNS, CDR2 SASEGT. CDR3 bases: TGTGCCAGCAGTGATCAGGACAGGGCATTGAACACTGAAGCTTTCTTT. Translating gives CASSDQDRALNTEAFF.

The genes are TRBV11-2 and TRBJ2-7, with 8 bases lining up with TRBD1. Germline assignment: CDR1 SGHAT and CDR2 FQNNGV. The CDR3 loop spans 13 amino acids. Trimming removed 3 bases from V and 5 bases from J; junction bases left unmatched: 3. The CDR3 region is CASSFRGRDEQYF. The CDR3 nucleotides are TGTGCCAGCAGCTTCAGGGGGCGCGACGAGCAGTACTTC.